A single sample gave rise to the 2 T cell receptor beta chains below, sequenced in a study of early T cells in non-severe SARS-CoV-2 infection. TCRdb analysed the 5' RACE reads with MiXCR anew, one entry per CDR3 protein. The sample gives about 80,000 distinct CDR3 sequences, around 11% of which show up once; about 4.8% is in the top ten. Sequenced material: whole blood. All receptors derive from an adult who was a healthcare worker with PCR-confirmed SARS-CoV-2 infection or an uninfected control (not recorded which).

DNA for the CDR3: TGCAGCGTTGAAGATCGGGGAGGGATCGGCTACGAGCAGTACTTC. It translates to CSVEDRGGIGYEQYF. The chain recombines TRBV29-1 with TRBJ2-7, with 7 bases lining up with TRBD2. The CDR3 totals 15 residues. From germline, CDR1 is SQVTM and CDR2 ANQGSEA. With V trimmed by 0 bases and J by 3 bases, 8 bases remained unmatched.

The chain couples TRBV3-1 to TRBJ1-4; TRBD1 is a possible D gene (6 bases). The CDR3 is 15 amino acids. The germline V and J ends were trimmed by 3 bases and 7 bases, with 15 bases remaining between them. Germline V lookup: CDR1 LGHDT, CDR2 YNNKEL (reference sequence). The CDR3 DNA reads TGTGCCAGCAGCCATTTTGGGGGGGGCCTTGAAAAACTGTTTTTT. This translates into CASSHFGGGLEKLFF.